This T cell receptor beta chain appears in the sequencing data of a study of Graves' ophthalmopathy and Graves' hyperthyroidism. TCR beta CDR3 amplification used RNA transcripts. Scientists carried out first-round RT-PCR using HTBI primers and then a second-round multiplex PCR. One entry per CDR3 protein results from TCRdb running MiXCR on the multiplex PCR reads. The table includes about 480,000 distinct CDR3 sequences, 13% to 15% detected once. Study-wide findings and caveats: Also, most clonotypes expanded in the thyroid above 0.001 frequency appeared in blood.

Trimming took 4 bases from V and 4 from J, leaving 16 bases between them. Germline V CDR1 and CDR2: KGHSH, LQKENI. The CDR3 is made up of 15 amino acids. This clonotype was observed at least ten times. Its antigen is undetermined. Ophthalmopathy was moderately-to-severely active, CAS at least 3, NOSPECS at least 4, lasting under 3 months. Other autoimmune diseases, uncontrolled infections, pregnancy or lactation led to the exclusion of patients. Sequencing input: blood. The V gene is TRBV18, the J gene TRBJ1-1, with D perhaps matching TRBD1 (5 bases). The sequence came from a woman aged 30 to 39 with Graves' ophthalmopathy. CDR3 nucleotides: TGTGCCAGCTCACTAGGTGGGGCCGTAGGCACTGAAGCTTTCTTT. Translating it yields CASSLGGAVGTEAFF.